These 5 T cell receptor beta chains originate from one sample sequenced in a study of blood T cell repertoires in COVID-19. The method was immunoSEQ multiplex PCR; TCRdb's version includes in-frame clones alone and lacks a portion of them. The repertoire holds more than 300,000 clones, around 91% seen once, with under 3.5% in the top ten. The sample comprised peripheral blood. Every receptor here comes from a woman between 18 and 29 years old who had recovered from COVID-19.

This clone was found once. CDR3: CASSTSGSWNEQFF. As DNA, the CDR3 is TGTGCCAGCAGTACTAGCGGGAGTTGGAATGAGCAGTTCTTC. The rearrangement joins TRBV11-3 to TRBJ2-1; 11 bases line up with TRBD2. Germline assignment: CDR1 SGHNT and CDR2 YENEEA. The CDR3 runs to 14 residues. J was trimmed by 7 bases and V by 6 bases; bases with no gene match: 5.

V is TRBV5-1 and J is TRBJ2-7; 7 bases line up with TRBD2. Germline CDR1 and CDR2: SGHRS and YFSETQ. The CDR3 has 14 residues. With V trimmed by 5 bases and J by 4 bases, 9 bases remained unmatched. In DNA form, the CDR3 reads TGCGCCAGCAGGGTCGGTAGCGGGCCTTACGAGCAGTACGTC. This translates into CASRVGSGPYEQYV.

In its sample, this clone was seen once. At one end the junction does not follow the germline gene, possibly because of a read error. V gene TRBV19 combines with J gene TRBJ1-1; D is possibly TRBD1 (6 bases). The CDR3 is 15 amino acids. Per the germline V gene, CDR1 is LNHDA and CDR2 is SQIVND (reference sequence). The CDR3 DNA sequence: TGTGCCAGTAGCGGGAGGGGGGCAGGGAGCACTGCAGCTTTCTTT. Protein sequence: CASSGRGAGSTAAFF.

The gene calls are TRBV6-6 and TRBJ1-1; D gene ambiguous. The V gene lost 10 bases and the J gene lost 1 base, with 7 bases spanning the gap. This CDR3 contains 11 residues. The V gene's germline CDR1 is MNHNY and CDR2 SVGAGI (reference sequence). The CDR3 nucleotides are TGTGCCACCGACTCGAACACTGAAGCTTTCTTT. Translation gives CATDSNTEAFF.

The chain's CDR3 is CASSYQRSTDTQYF. In DNA, the CDR3 is TGTGCCAGCAGTTACCAACGGAGCACAGATACGCAGTATTTT. The V and J genes are TRBV6-5 and TRBJ2-3; D is ambiguous. Trimming removed 2 bases at V and 0 bases at J, with 6 bases between. The CDR3 totals 14 residues. The V gene's germline CDR1 is MNHEY and CDR2 SVGAGI.